Below are 10 T cell receptor beta chains sequenced from a single sample in a study of T-cell memory formation after mild COVID-19 (dated by TCRdb to the early 2020s). Library construction relied on 5' RACE. Instrument used: Illumina NovaSeq 6000. Starting from the raw public reads, TCRdb applied fastp trimming at Q25, assembled clones with MiXCR and retained in-frame beta chains. A single entry per CDR3 protein holds the most common genes and DNA from its merged rows. This sample is represented by under 250,000 distinct CDR3 sequences; approximately 15% of them were singletons. The ten largest clonotypes hold about 2% of the sample. Material for sequencing was PBMCs or a T cell subset sorted from them (not recorded which). These receptors were taken from an adult woman who had mild COVID-19 (a few samples of this study predate the infection). The sample titles of this study are shuffled in the database, so cell type and time point are left out; the donor was told from shared clones.

This clonotype appeared a few times. The chain carries TRBV10-3 and TRBJ1-2; the D is unclear. Trimming stripped 3 bases from V and 3 bases from J, with 11 bases between. CDR1 ENHRY and CDR2 SYGVKD come from the germline V gene. The CDR3 contains 14 residues. The CDR3 DNA reads as TGTGCCATCAGTGATCCCCCAGGTGACTATGGCTACACCTTC. Residues: CAISDPPGDYGYTF.

The V gene is TRBV3-1, the J gene TRBJ2-5; 8 nucleotides line up with TRBD1. Germline lookup yields CDR1 LGHDT and CDR2 YNNKEL (reference sequence). J lost 4 bases, V lost 2 bases, and 9 bases had no gene match. This CDR3 is built from 16 residues. The CDR3 loop is CASSQHRGIGGETQYF. The CDR3 DNA follows: TGTGCCAGCAGCCAACACAGGGGGATAGGGGGAGAGACCCAGTACTTC.

This clonotype was seen a handful of times. The chain joins TRBV6-1 to TRBJ1-5; D is unresolved. The germline CDR1 and CDR2 sequences are MNHNS and SASEGT. Between the trimmed V and J ends, which lost 2 bases and 3 bases, there was a span of 5 bases. The CDR3 sequence is 13 residues long. The CDR3 protein is CASSERVNQPQHF. The CDR3 DNA sequence: TGTGCCAGCAGTGAAAGAGTCAATCAGCCCCAGCATTTT.

The chain uses TRBV29-1 and TRBJ1-1, with unresolved D. CDR3 length equals 10 residues. Germline CDR1 and CDR2: SQVTM and ANQGSEA. Trimming pared 8 bases from V and 1 base from J, leaving 5 bases between. For the CDR3, the DNA is TGCAGCATCAAGAACACTGAAGCTTTCTTT. Protein: CSIKNTEAFF.

This clonotype was detected only a few times. The chain links TRBV7-3 to TRBJ2-1; TRBD1 agrees at 9 bases. The CDR3 is 11 amino acids. Germline CDR1 is SGHTA and CDR2 is FQGTGA. V trimming: 4 bases; J trimming: 16 bases; junction bases outside the gene matches: 5. CDR3: CASSSGTGLFF. The DNA for the CDR3 is TGTGCCAGCAGCTCCGGGACAGGGTTATTCTTC.

Details on this clonotype: Sequence at one end of the junction differs from germline and may be a read error. The CDR3 reads CASTLTGTGISDTQYF. The CDR3 DNA is TGTGCCAGCACTTTAACCGGGACAGGGATTTCAGATACGCAGTATTTT. This rearrangement joins TRBV12-3 or TRBV12-4 to TRBJ2-3; TRBD1 agrees at 9 bases. This CDR3 has 16 residues.

The chain carries TRBV5-5 and TRBJ2-5; TRBD2 aligns across 9 bases. Germline V gives CDR1 SGHKS, CDR2 YYEKEE (reference sequence). With V trimmed by 4 bases and J by 5 bases, 21 bases remained unmatched. The CDR3 contains 19 residues. CDR3: CASSTGQPIAGVSRETQYF. CDR3 in DNA: TGTGCCAGCAGCACCGGACAGCCGATAGCGGGAGTCTCGCGGGAGACCCAGTACTTC.

CDR3 sequence (DNA): TGTGCCAGCAGTCGACAGGGGGTCACTTTGGAAGCTTTCTTT. Translated: CASSRQGVTLEAFF. V usage is TRBV12-3 or TRBV12-4 and J usage is TRBJ1-1, with 9 bases fitting TRBD1. The J segment lost 8 bases and the V segment lost 5 bases, leaving 9 bases of the junction unmatched. The CDR3 is 14 amino acids.

The rearrangement links TRBV12-3 or TRBV12-4 to TRBJ2-3; D is uncertain. This CDR3 comprises 11 residues. The V end lost 2 bases, the J end lost 8 bases, and 5 bases lay between the germline ends. CDR3 region: CASSLPGTQYF. The CDR3 nucleotides are TGTGCCAGCAGTTTACCCGGTACGCAGTATTTT.

The chain is built from TRBV7-2 and TRBJ2-4, with 12 bases lining up with TRBD2. CDR3 size: 16 residues. The V gene end was trimmed by 5 bases and the J gene end by 2 bases; junction bases not matched to a gene: 4. Germline CDR1 SGHTA, CDR2 FQGNSA. This CDR3 is CASSPRTSGTKNIQYF. The CDR3 region has the DNA TGTGCCAGCAGCCCCCGGACTAGCGGGACCAAAAACATTCAGTACTTC.